This TCR beta chain was recorded in a study of prognosis after radiotherapy for stage I lung cancer. About the study: Patient ages ran from about 53 to 95, with a median of around 70 years, and the group had around 13 men and about 6 women. Study conclusions and caveats: Some patients went on to develop distant metastases. Their Shannon entropy after stereotactic body radiation therapy was lower, and its change from baseline was also lower.

V gave up 5 bases and J gave up 0 bases, with 7 bases separating them. The germline gives CDR1 GTSNPN, CDR2 SVGIG (reference sequence). The CDR3 length is 12 residues. Free of prior chemotherapy, radiotherapy and other malignancies, all of the patients were also node-negative on CT and PET/CT. Two sampling time points were used, and six milliliters of peripheral blood were drawn at each. Amplicons of TCR beta CDR3 were generated from genomic DNA by two-round multiplex PCR. It was primers specific to each TRBV and TRBJ gene that first-round PCR used. Using its own MiXCR run on the multiplex PCR reads, TCRdb lists one record per CDR3 protein. The table shows about 34,000 distinct CDR3 sequences, with approximately 29% occurring only once. Many counts were recorded for this clonotype. Antigen: not known.

This TCR was recovered from a donor over 45 with non-small cell lung cancer. The material was PBMCs, obtained before or after stereotactic body radiation therapy (not recorded which). The J gene is TRBJ1-1, the V gene TRBV30; tentatively, D is TRBD1 (5 bases). The CDR3 DNA reads TGTGCCTGGGGACACGTGAACACTGAAGCTTTCTTT. Residues: CAWGHVNTEAFF. Drawing the rest from reference TRBV30 and TRBJ1-1, the complete variable domain is SQTIHQWPATLVQPVGSPLSLECTVEGTSNPNLYWYRQAAGRGLQLLFYSVGIGQISSEVPQNLSASRPQDRQFILSSKKLLLSDSGFYLCAWGHVNTEAFFGQGTRLTVV.